Listed below are T cell receptor beta chains from one sample, sequenced in a study of T-cell reconstitution after alpha-beta-depleted transplantation in children. A single record per CDR3 protein comes from TCRdb applying MiXCR to the PCR reads. The sample gives more than 200,000 distinct CDR3 sequences, around 25% of which show up once; roughly 2.5% is in the top ten. The sample here was PBMCs, taken before TCRalphabeta/CD19-depleted stem cell transplant. The origin of the receptors is a girl aged 2-9 years with Fanconi anemia, due to receive a stem cell transplant. Each CDR3 is given with its conserved first and last residue. A D gene is named only where the DNA matches it firmly. The size field is filled for only some rows; it gives once, few, many or a size class.

CDR3 protein	CDR3 DNA	V gene	D gene	clone size	J gene
CASSLNSNQPQHF	TGCGCCAGCAGCTTGAACAGCAATCAGCCCCAGCATTTT	TRBV5-1	.	many	TRBJ1-5
CSVDLRTAVSF	TGCAGCGTCGATCTTAGGACAGCCGTCAGCTTC	TRBV29-1	.	many	TRBJ1-2
CASSLGGQQITEAFF	TGCGCCAGCAGCTTGGGGGGACAGCAGATCACTGAAGCTTTCTTT	TRBV5-1	TRBD1	many	TRBJ1-1
CASGQGGPTDTQYF	TGCGCCAGCGGACAAGGGGGGCCCACAGATACGCAGTATTTT	TRBV5-1	.	.	TRBJ2-3
CASSLAPTSGGYNEQFF	TGTGCCAGCAGCTTGGCTCCGACTAGCGGGGGGTACAATGAGCAGTTCTTC	TRBV5-6	TRBD2	.	TRBJ2-1
CASSAPRRGATHEQYF	TGTGCCAGCTCAGCGCCTAGGCGGGGGGCCACCCACGAGCAGTACTTC	TRBV18	TRBD2	few	TRBJ2-7
CSAMVMGSYTEAFF	TGCAGTGCTATGGTAATGGGTTCTTACACTGAAGCTTTCTTT	TRBV20-1	.	few	TRBJ1-1
CASSPTGNSYEQYF	TGTGCCAGCAGCCCAACAGGGAACTCCTACGAGCAGTACTTC	TRBV5-6	.	.	TRBJ2-7
CSAKFSGLPDNEQFF	TGCAGTGCTAAGTTTAGCGGCTTGCCCGACAATGAGCAGTTCTTC	TRBV20-1	.	many	TRBJ2-1
CASSVAPLLAGNTGELFF	TGTGCCAGCAGTGTGGCCCCCCTTCTCGCAGGGAACACCGGGGAGCTGTTTTTT	TRBV6-1	.	many	TRBJ2-2
CSVARGLKVEAFF	TGCAGCGTTGCCCGGGGATTGAAAGTGGAGGCTTTCTTT	TRBV29-1	.	many	TRBJ1-1
CASSLEHIYEQYF	TGCGCCAGCAGCTTGGAGCACATCTACGAGCAGTACTTC	TRBV5-1	.	few	TRBJ2-7
CASSLKTNEQFF	TGCGCCAGCAGTCTTAAGACCAATGAGCAGTTCTTC	TRBV5-1	.	many	TRBJ2-1
CSARDGRAAYEQYF	TGCAGTGCTAGGGACGGGAGGGCCGCCTACGAGCAGTACTTC	TRBV20-1	TRBD2	.	TRBJ2-7
CASSPLLAGGLNIQYF	TGTGCCAGCAGCCCTTTACTAGCGGGAGGCCTTAACATTCAGTACTTC	TRBV7-9	TRBD2	.	TRBJ2-4
CASSHNPGHTHYEQYF	TGCGCCAGCAGTCATAACCCGGGACACACTCATTACGAGCAGTACTTC	TRBV23-1	.	.	TRBJ2-7
CSARVSGGLSGANVLTF	TGCAGTGCTAGAGTCTCGGGAGGACTGTCTGGGGCCAACGTCCTGACTTTC	TRBV20-1	TRBD2	many	TRBJ2-6
CSGHSGAEQFF	TGCAGCGGCCATTCAGGGGCCGAGCAGTTCTTC	TRBV29-1	.	.	TRBJ2-1
CSVDKGGEQFF	TGCAGCGTTGATAAGGGTGGTGAGCAGTTCTTC	TRBV29-1	.	many	TRBJ2-1
CSVAPGRPYEQYF	TGCAGCGTTGCCCCGGGACGGCCCTACGAGCAGTACTTC	TRBV29-1	.	.	TRBJ2-7
CASSQEILFADIYGYTF	TGTGCCAGCAGCCAAGAGATACTTTTTGCAGACATCTATGGCTACACCTTC	TRBV4-2	.	many	TRBJ1-2
CASSQPRGGWGQETQYF	TGTGCCAGCAGCCAGCCGCGGGGAGGGTGGGGACAAGAGACCCAGTACTTC	TRBV4-2	TRBD2	.	TRBJ2-5
CSARPGGPGNTIYF	TGCAGTGCTAGACCCGGCGGACCCGGAAACACCATATATTTT	TRBV20-1	.	many	TRBJ1-3
CASSEPKPGTDTQYF	TGTGCCAGCAGTGAGCCCAAGCCGGGCACAGATACGCAGTATTTT	TRBV25-1	.	many	TRBJ2-3
CASSFLAGTGEQFF	TGTGCCAGCAGCTTCCTAGCGGGGACAGGTGAGCAGTTCTTC	TRBV7-3	.	few	TRBJ2-1
CASTLFSDRPYQPQHF	TGTGCCAGCACCCTCTTCTCCGACAGGCCCTATCAGCCCCAGCATTTT	TRBV12-3/TRBV12-4	.	.	TRBJ1-5
CARKETQYF	TGTGCAAGAAAAGAGACCCAGTACTTC	TRBV10-3	.	many	TRBJ2-5
CSARKTSGTLEQYF	TGCAGTGCTAGAAAGACTAGCGGGACATTGGAGCAGTACTTC	TRBV20-1	TRBD2	few	TRBJ2-7
CASRTPWDSPLHF	TGTGCCAGCAGGACCCCCTGGGATTCACCCCTCCACTTT	TRBV2	.	.	TRBJ1-6
CSARDPGVTEAFF	TGCAGTGCTAGAGATCCGGGAGTAACTGAAGCTTTCTTT	TRBV20-1	.	many	TRBJ1-1
CASSEKGRDLSYNEQFF	TGTGCCAGCAGTGAAAAGGGCCGCGATTTATCCTACAATGAGCAGTTCTTC	TRBV2	.	many	TRBJ2-1
CASSLAGSGRFHTGELFF	TGTGCCAGCAGTTTAGCCGGTAGCGGGAGGTTTCACACCGGGGAGCTGTTTTTT	TRBV12-3/TRBV12-4	TRBD2	many	TRBJ2-2
CASSLSSRETQYF	TGTGCCAGCAGCTTGTCTAGCAGAGAGACCCAGTACTTC	TRBV11-2	.	.	TRBJ2-5
CSASPQSTYTDTQYF	TGCAGTGCTAGCCCTCAGTCGACTTACACAGATACGCAGTATTTT	TRBV20-1	.	.	TRBJ2-3
CSVAVGTYEQYF	TGCAGCGTTGCTGTTGGTACCTACGAGCAGTACTTC	TRBV29-1	.	.	TRBJ2-7
CASRAGTGWNEQFF	TGTGCCAGCAGGGCCGGGACAGGGTGGAATGAGCAGTTCTTC	TRBV6-1	TRBD1	.	TRBJ2-1
CATPNEQFF	TGTGCCACCCCCAATGAGCAGTTCTTC	TRBV15	.	.	TRBJ2-1
CASSYAPDRDLYQETQYF	TGTGCCAGCAGTTACGCCCCCGACAGAGACCTGTACCAAGAGACCCAGTACTTC	TRBV6-2/TRBV6-3	.	many	TRBJ2-5
CASSYDRGRDEQFF	TGTGCCAGCAGTTACGACAGGGGGCGGGATGAGCAGTTCTTC	TRBV6-5	TRBD1	many	TRBJ2-1
CASSLFHLAANTDTQYF	TGCGCCAGCAGCTTGTTTCATCTAGCGGCTAACACAGATACGCAGTATTTT	TRBV5-1	TRBD2	few	TRBJ2-3
CAARTATDTQYF	TGTGCGGCAAGGACAGCCACAGATACGCAGTATTTT	TRBV27	.	.	TRBJ2-3
CASSQLTSGRIQETQYF	TGTGCCAGCAGCCAACTGACTAGCGGCCGTATTCAAGAGACCCAGTACTTC	TRBV4-2	TRBD2	.	TRBJ2-5
CASSPPDKYEQYF	TGTGCCAGCTCACCTCCCGACAAGTACGAGCAGTACTTC	TRBV18	.	few	TRBJ2-7
CASSSMGLYNEQFF	TGTGCCAGCAGTTCCATGGGACTATACAATGAGCAGTTCTTC	TRBV12-3/TRBV12-4	TRBD2	many	TRBJ2-1